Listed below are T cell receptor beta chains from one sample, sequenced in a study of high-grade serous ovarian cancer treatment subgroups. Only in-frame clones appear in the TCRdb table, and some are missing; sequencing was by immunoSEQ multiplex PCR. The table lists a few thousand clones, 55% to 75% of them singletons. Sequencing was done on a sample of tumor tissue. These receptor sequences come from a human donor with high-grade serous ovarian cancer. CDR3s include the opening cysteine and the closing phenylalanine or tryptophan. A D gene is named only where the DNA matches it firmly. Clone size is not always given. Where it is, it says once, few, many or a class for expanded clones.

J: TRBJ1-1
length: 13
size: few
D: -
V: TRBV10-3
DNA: TGTGCCATCAATGACGCCTTGAACACTGAAGCTTTCTTT
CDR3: CAINDALNTEAFF

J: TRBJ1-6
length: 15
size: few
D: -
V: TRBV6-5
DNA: TGTGCCAGCAGAAACCCAGGGAGGGGCTCTTCACCCCTCCACTTT
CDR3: CASRNPGRGSSPLHF

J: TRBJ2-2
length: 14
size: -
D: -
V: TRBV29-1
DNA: TGCAGCGTTTTGACTCTGGGTACCACCGGGGAGCTGTTTTTT
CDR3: CSVLTLGTTGELFF

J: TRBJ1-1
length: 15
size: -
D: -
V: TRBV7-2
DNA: TGTGCCAGCAGCTCGTGGATGGGTTACCCCACTGAAGCTTTCTTT
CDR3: CASSSWMGYPTEAFF

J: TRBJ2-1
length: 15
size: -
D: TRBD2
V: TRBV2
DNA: TGTGCCAGCAATCAAGGGACTAGCGGAAACAATGAGCAGTTCTTC
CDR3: CASNQGTSGNNEQFF

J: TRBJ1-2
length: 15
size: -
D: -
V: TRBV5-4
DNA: TGTGCCAGCAGCTCGGCGACGGACGTTAACTATGGCTACACCTTC
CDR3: CASSSATDVNYGYTF

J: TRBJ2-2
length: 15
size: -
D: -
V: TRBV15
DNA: TGTGCCACCAGCAGTGGGGACATGGGCACCGGGGAGCTGTTTTTT
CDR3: CATSSGDMGTGELFF

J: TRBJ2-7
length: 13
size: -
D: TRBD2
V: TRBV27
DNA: TGTGCCAGCAGCCCGACTAGCGGGGGTGAGCAGTACTTC
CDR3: CASSPTSGGEQYF

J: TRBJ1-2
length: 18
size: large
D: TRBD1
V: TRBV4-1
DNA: TGCGCCAGCAGCCCGCTCTTGGGACAGGGGGGAACTAACTATGGCTACACCTTC
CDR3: CASSPLLGQGGTNYGYTF

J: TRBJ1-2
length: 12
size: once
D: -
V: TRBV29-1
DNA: TGCAGCGTCTGGACACAAAACTATGGCTACACCTTC
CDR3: CSVWTQNYGYTF

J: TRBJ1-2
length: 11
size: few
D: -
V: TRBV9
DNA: TGTGCCAGCAGCCTCAGGGGTGGCTACACCTTC
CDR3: CASSLRGGYTF

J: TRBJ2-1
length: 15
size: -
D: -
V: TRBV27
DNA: TGTGCCAGCAGTTTTGAGGGGGGTCGATACAATGAGCAGTTCTTC
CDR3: CASSFEGGRYNEQFF

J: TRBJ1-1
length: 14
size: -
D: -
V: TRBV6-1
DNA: TGTGCCAGCAGTGAACTTCCGCGGAACACTGAAGCTTTCTTT
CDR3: CASSELPRNTEAFF

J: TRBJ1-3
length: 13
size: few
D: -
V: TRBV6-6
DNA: TGTGCCACCCAAAGGGGGGCGGGAAACACCATATATTTT
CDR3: CATQRGAGNTIYF

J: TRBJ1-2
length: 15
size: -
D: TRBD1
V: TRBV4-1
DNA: TGCGCCAGCAGCCAACTCGCAGGGGGGAGCTATGGCTACACCTTC
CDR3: CASSQLAGGSYGYTF

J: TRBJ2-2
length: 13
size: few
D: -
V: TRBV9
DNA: TGTGCCAGCAGCGTTAGGGTGACCGGGGAGCTGTTTTTT
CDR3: CASSVRVTGELFF

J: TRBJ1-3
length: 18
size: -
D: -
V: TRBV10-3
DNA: TGTGCCATCAGTGAGTTGGGGCGGGGACCAGGATCTGGAAACACCATATATTTT
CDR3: CAISELGRGPGSGNTIYF

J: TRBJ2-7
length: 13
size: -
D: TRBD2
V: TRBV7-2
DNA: TGTGCCAGCAGCTTAGGGGGACTAGGCGAGCAGTACTTC
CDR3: CASSLGGLGEQYF

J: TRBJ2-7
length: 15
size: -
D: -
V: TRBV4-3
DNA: TGCGCCAGCAGCCAAGATGTTACAGGGAGGTACGAGCAGTACTTC
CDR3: CASSQDVTGRYEQYF

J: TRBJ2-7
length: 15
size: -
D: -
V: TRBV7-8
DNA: TGTGCCAGCAGCTTAGGAGGATCCAGGAACTACGAGCAGTACTTC
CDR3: CASSLGGSRNYEQYF

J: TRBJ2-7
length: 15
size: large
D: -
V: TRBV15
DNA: TGTGCCACCAGCGTCCGGGACTCATACTCCTACGAGCAGTACTTC
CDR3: CATSVRDSYSYEQYF

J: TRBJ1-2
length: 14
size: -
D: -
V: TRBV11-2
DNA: TGTGCCAGCAGCTCGTTCATCGGTTGGAGTGGCTACACCTTC
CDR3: CASSSFIGWSGYTF

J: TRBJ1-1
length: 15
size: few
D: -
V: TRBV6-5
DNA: TGTGCCAGCAGTTTAGGGCCAACCTTGAACACTGAAGCTTTCTTT
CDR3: CASSLGPTLNTEAFF

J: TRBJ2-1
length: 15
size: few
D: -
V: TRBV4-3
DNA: TGCGCCAGCCGCCCTGATGTGGGGGATTACAATGAGCAGTTCTTC
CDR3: CASRPDVGDYNEQFF

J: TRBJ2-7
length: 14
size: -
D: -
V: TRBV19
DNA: TGTGCCAGTAGTATGAGCGGCAGCTCCTACGAGCAGTACTTC
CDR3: CASSMSGSSYEQYF

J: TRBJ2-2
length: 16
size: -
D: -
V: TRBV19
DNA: TGTGCCAGTATGGGGGGGCTAGGAGGGGGAACCGGGGAGCTGTTTTTT
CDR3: CASMGGLGGGTGELFF

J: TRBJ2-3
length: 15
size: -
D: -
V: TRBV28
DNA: TGTGCCAGCAGTTTCAGGCAGCTGGGCACAGATACGCAGTATTTT
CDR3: CASSFRQLGTDTQYF

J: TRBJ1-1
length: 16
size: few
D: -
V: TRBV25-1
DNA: TGTGCCAGCAGTGATCTGGGCAGAATGGGGCAGACTGAAGCTTTCTTT
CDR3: CASSDLGRMGQTEAFF

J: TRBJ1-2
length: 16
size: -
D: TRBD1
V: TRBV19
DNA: TGTGCCAGTAGCATCGGACAGGGGGCTCTGGGTACTGGCTACACCTTC
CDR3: CASSIGQGALGTGYTF

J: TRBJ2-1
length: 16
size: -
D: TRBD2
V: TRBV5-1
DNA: TGCGCCAGCAGCTCGGGACTAGCGGGTCCCTACAATGAGCAGTTCTTC
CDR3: CASSSGLAGPYNEQFF

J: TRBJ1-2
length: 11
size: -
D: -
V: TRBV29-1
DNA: TGCAGCGTTACTCAGGGTTATGGCTACACCTTC
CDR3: CSVTQGYGYTF

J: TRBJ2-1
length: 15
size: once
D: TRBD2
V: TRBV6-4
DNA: TGTGCCAGCAGTGAGGGAGAGCGGGGATGGGATGAGCAGTTCTTC
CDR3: CASSEGERGWDEQFF

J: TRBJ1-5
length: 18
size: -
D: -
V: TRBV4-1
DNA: TGCGCCAGCAGCCAAGGGGCAGAGGGATCGTCGGGCAATCAGCCCCAGCATTTT
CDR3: CASSQGAEGSSGNQPQHF

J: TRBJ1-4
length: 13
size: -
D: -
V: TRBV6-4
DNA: TGTGCCAGCAGCCGAGAAACTAATGAAAAACTGTTTTTT
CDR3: CASSRETNEKLFF

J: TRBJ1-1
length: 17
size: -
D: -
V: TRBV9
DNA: TGTGCCAGCAGCGTAAATGGGGATTTGCGCGTGAACACTGAAGCTTTCTTT
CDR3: CASSVNGDLRVNTEAFF

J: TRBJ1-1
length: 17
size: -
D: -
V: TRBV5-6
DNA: TGTGCCAGCAGCCCCGAGACAGGCATCGGAATGAACACTGAAGCTTTCTTT
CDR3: CASSPETGIGMNTEAFF

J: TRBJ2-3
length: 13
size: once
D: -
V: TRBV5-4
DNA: TGTGCCAGCAGTAGGGAAGTCACAGATACGCAGTATTTT
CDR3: CASSREVTDTQYF

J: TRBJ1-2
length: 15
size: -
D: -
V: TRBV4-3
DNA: TGCGCCAGCAGCCAAGATACGAGGGGCAACGATGGCTACACCTTC
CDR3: CASSQDTRGNDGYTF

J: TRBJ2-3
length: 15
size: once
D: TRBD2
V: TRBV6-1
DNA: TGTGCCAGCAGTCACAGCGGGGGTGGAACAGATACGCAGTATTTT
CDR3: CASSHSGGGTDTQYF

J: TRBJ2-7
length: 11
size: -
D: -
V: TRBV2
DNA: TGTGCCAGCACGGGTTCTTACGAGCAGTACTTC
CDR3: CASTGSYEQYF

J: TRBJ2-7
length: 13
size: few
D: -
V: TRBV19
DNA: TGTGCCAGTTCTCGACCTAGCTCCTACGAGCAGTACTTC
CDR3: CASSRPSSYEQYF

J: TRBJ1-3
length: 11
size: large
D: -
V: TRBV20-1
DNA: TGCAGTGCTTTAATCGGAAACACCATATATTTT
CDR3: CSALIGNTIYF

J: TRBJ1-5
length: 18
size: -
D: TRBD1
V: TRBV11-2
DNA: TGTGCCAGCAGCCACCTCCCCGGACAGGGGGTTAGCAATCAGCCCCAGCATTTT
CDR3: CASSHLPGQGVSNQPQHF

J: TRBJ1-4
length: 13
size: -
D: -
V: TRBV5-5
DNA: TGTGCCAGCAGCTCGGCCCCATATGAAAAACTGTTTTTT
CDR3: CASSSAPYEKLFF

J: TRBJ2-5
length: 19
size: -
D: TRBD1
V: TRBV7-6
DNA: TGTGCCAGCAGCTTATCCCAAACCTATGGGACAGGGGGCTCGAAGACCCAGTACTTC
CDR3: CASSLSQTYGTGGSKTQYF

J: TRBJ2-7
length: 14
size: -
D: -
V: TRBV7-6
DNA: TGTGCCAGCAGCTCGACCCGGGACTCCTACGAGCAGTACTTC
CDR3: CASSSTRDSYEQYF

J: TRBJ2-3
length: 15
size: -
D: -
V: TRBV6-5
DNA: TGTGCCAGCAGTTACCAGGGATGGAGAACAGATACGCAGTATTTT
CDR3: CASSYQGWRTDTQYF

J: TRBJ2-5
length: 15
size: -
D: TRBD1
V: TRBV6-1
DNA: TGTGCCAGCAGTGAACAATGGACAGGGGCGAAGACCCAGTACTTC
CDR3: CASSEQWTGAKTQYF

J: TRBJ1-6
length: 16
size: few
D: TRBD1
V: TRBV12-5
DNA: TGTGCTAGTGGTTTTTTGGGTGGGACAGGGAATTCACCCCTCCACTTT
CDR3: CASGFLGGTGNSPLHF

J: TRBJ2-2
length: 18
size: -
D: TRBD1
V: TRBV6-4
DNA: TGTGCCAGCAGTGGGGGGCGGCAGGGGGCGGCGGACACCGGGGAGCTGTTTTTT
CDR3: CASSGGRQGAADTGELFF

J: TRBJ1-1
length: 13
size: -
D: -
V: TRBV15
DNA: TGTGCCACCAGCATCAAGTGGGGGACTGAAGCTTTCTTT
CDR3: CATSIKWGTEAFF

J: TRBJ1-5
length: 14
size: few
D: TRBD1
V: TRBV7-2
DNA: TGTGCCAGCAGCTTAGAAGGGGGCATGAAGCCCCAGCATTTT
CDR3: CASSLEGGMKPQHF

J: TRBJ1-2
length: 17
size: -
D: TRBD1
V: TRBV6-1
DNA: TGTGCCAGCAGTGAATATATCAGGGGGGACGTATTATATGGCTACACCTTC
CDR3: CASSEYIRGDVLYGYTF